This T cell receptor beta chain was captured by sequencing in a study of blood T cell repertoires in COVID-19. Only in-frame clones appear in the TCRdb table, and some are missing; sequencing was by immunoSEQ multiplex PCR. Of about 38,000 clones listed, around 81% are singletons. The CDR3 runs to 14 residues. Germline CDR1 reads MDHEN; CDR2 reads SYDVKM. Trimming shortened V by 5 bases and J by 3 bases, and 11 bases separated the two germline ends. The receptor was derived from a man aged 50 or older with active COVID-19. Input material: peripheral blood. V is TRBV28 and J is TRBJ1-5; D is ambiguous. This CDR3 reads CASSPPVPNQPQHF. CDR3 DNA sequence: TGTGCCAGCAGTCCCCCAGTCCCCAATCAGCCCCAGCATTTT.